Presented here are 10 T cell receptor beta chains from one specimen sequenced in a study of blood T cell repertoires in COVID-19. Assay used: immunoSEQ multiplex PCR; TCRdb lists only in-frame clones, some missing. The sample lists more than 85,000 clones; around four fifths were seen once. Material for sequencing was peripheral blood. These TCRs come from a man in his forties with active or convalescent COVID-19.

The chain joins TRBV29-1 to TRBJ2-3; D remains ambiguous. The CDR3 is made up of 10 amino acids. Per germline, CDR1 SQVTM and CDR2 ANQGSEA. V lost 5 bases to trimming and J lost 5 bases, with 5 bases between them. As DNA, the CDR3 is TGCAGCGTTTCGGGAGATACGCAGTATTTT. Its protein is CSVSGDTQYF.

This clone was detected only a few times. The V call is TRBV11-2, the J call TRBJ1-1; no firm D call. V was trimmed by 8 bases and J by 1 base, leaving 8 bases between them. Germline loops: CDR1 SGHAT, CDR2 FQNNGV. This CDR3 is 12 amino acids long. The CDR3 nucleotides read TGTGCCAGCGGTTACAGGAACACTGAAGCTTTCTTT. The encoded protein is CASGYRNTEAFF.

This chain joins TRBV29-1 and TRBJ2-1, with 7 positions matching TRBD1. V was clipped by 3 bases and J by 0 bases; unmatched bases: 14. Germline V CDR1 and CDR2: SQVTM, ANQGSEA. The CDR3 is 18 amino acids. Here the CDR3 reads CSVEGRMTGQSSYNEQFF. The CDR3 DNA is TGCAGCGTTGAGGGCCGGATGACGGGACAGAGCTCCTACAATGAGCAGTTCTTC.

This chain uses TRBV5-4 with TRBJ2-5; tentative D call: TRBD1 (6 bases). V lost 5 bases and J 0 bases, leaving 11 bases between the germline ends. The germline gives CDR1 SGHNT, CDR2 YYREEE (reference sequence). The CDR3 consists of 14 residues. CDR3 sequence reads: CASSKGQNQETQYF. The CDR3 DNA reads TGTGCCAGCAGTAAAGGACAGAACCAAGAGACCCAGTACTTC.

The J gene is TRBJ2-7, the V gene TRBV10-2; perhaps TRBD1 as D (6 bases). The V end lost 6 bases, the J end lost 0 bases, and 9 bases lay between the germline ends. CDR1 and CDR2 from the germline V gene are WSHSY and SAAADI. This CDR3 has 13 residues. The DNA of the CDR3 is TGCGCCAGCAGATACAGGGACTCCTACGAGCAGTACTTC. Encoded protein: CASRYRDSYEQYF.

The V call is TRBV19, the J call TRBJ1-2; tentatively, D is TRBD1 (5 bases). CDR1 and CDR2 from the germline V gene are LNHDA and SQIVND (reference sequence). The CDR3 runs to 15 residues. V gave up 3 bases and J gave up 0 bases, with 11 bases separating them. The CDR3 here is CASSIQTATNYGYTF. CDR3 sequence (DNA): TGTGCCAGTAGTATCCAGACAGCCACTAACTATGGCTACACCTTC.

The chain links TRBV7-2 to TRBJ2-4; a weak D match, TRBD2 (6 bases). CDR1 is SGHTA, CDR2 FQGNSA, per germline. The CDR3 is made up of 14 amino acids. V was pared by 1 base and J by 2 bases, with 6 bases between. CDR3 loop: CASSLGTTKNIQYF. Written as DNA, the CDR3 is TGTGCCAGCAGCTTAGGGACTACCAAAAACATTCAGTACTTC.

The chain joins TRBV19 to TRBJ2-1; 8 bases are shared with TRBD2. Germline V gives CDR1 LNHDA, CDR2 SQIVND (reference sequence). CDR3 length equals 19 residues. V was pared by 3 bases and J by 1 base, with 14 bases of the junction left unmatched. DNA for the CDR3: TGTGCCAGTAGTATGAGGGCGCGGGGGGCGATTTCGTCCTACAATGAGCAGTTCTTC. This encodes CASSMRARGAISSYNEQFF.

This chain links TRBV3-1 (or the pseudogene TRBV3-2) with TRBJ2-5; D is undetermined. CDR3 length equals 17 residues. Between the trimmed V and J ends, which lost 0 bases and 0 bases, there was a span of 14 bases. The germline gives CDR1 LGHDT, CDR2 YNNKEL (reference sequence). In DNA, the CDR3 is TGTGCCAGCAGCCAAGATGCCCAGGTTAAGTACCAAGAGACCCAGTACTTC. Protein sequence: CASSQDAQVKYQETQYF.

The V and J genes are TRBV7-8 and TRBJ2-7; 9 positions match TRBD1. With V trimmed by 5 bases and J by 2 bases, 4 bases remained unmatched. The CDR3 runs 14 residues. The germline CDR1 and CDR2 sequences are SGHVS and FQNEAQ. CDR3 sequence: CASSPRQGAYEQYF. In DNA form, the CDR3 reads TGTGCCAGCAGCCCCCGACAGGGGGCCTACGAGCAGTACTTC.